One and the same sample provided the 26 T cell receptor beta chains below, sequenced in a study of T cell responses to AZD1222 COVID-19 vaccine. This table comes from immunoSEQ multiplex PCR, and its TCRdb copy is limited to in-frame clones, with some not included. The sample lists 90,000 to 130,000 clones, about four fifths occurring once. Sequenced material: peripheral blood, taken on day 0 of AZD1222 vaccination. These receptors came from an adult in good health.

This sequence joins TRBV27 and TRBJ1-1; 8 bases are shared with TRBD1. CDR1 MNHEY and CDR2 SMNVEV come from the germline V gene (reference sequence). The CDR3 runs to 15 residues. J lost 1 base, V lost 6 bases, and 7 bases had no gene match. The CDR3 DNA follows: TGTGCCAGCAGGAAATACAGGGGGACGAACACTGAAGCTTTCTTT. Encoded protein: CASRKYRGTNTEAFF.

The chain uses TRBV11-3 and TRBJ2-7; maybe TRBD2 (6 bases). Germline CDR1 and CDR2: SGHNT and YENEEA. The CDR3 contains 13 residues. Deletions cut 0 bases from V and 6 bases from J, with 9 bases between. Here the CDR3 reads CASSLEVGGEQYF. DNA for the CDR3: TGTGCCAGCAGCTTAGAAGTGGGGGGCGAGCAGTACTTC.

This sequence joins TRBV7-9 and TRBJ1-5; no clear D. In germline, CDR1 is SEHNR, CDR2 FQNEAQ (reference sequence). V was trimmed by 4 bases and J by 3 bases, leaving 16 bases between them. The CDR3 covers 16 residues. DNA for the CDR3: TGTGCCAGCAGCTCGACTACAGCGGGAGTCAATCAGCCCCAGCATTTT. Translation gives CASSSTTAGVNQPQHF.

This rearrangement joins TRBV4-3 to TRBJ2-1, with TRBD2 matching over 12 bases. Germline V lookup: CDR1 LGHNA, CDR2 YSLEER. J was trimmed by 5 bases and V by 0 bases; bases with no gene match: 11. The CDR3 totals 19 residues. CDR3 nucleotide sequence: TGCGCCAGCAGCCAAGAAGACCACCGCGGACTAGCGGGGAACAATGAGCAGTTCTTC. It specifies CASSQEDHRGLAGNNEQFF.

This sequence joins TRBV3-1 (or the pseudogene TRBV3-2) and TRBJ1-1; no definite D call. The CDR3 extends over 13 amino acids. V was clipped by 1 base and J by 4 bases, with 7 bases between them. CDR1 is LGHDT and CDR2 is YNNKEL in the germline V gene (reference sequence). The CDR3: CASSQVRLTEAFF. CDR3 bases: TGTGCCAGCAGCCAAGTAAGACTCACTGAAGCTTTCTTT.

The CDR3 sequence is CASTGPDSNQPQHF. CDR3 DNA: TGTGCCAGCACGGGGCCCGATAGCAATCAGCCCCAGCATTTT. The chain carries TRBV6-5 and TRBJ1-5; TRBD1 is a possible D gene (5 bases). CDR1 and CDR2 from the germline V gene are MNHEY and SVGAGI. The CDR3 runs 14 residues. The V and J ends lost 7 bases and 0 bases respectively, with 10 bases between them.

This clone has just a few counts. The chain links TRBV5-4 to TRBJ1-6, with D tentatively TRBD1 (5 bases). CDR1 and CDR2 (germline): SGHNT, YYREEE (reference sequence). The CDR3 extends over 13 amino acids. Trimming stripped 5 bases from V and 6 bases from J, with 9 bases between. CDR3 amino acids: CASRTDSNSPLHF. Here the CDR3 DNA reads TGTGCCAGCAGGACTGACAGTAATTCACCCCTCCACTTT.

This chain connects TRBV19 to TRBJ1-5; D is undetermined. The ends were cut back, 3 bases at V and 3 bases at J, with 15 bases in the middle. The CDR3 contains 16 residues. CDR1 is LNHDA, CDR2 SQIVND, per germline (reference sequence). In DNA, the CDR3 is TGTGCCAGTAGTATGGCAGGCGGTCGGGACAATCAGCCCCAGCATTTT. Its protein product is CASSMAGGRDNQPQHF.

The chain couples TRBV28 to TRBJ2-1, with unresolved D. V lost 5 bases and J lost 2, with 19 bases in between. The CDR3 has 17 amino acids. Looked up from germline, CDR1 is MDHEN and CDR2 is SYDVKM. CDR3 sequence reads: CASSALTLGGPYNEQFF. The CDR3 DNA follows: TGTGCCAGCAGTGCTCTTACACTCGGTGGGCCCTACAATGAGCAGTTCTTC. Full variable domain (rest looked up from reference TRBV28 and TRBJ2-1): DVKVTQSSRYLVKRTGEKVFLECVQDMDHENMFWYRQDPGLGLRLIYFSYDVKMKEKGDIPEGYSVSREKKERFSLILESASTNQTSMYLCASSALTLGGPYNEQFFGPGTRLTVL.

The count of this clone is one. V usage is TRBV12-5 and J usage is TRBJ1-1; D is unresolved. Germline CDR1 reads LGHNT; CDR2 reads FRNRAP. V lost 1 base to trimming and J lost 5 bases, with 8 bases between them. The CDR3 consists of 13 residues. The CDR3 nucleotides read TGTGCTAGTGGTTTGGAAAGTGGGACTGAAGCTTTCTTT. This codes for CASGLESGTEAFF.

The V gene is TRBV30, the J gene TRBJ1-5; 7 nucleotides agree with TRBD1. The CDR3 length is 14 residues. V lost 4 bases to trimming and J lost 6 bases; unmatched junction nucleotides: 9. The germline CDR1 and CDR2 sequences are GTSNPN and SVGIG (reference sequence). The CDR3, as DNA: TGTGCCTGGACGAGGGGGCTGTCGGGTCAGCCCCAGCATTTT. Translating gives CAWTRGLSGQPQHF.

CDR3 region: CASSLAGEGTGELFF. CDR3 sequence (DNA): TGTGCCAGCAGCTTGGCAGGGGAGGGCACCGGGGAGCTGTTTTTT. The genes are TRBV5-4 and TRBJ2-2; weak D call: TRBD2 (7 bases). Germline CDR1 is SGHNT and CDR2 is YYREEE (reference sequence). The CDR3 length is 15 residues. Trimming shortened V by 0 bases and J by 4 bases, and 10 bases separated the two germline ends.

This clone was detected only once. CDR3 coding DNA: TGTGCCAGCACCCTGGACAGGGTAAATGAGCAGTTCTTC. This encodes CASTLDRVNEQFF. The chain couples TRBV6-5 to TRBJ2-1, with 8 bases aligning to TRBD1. The germline V gene has CDR1 MNHEY and CDR2 SVGAGI. This CDR3 comprises 13 residues. The J segment lost 7 bases and the V segment lost 7 bases, leaving 6 bases of the junction unmatched.

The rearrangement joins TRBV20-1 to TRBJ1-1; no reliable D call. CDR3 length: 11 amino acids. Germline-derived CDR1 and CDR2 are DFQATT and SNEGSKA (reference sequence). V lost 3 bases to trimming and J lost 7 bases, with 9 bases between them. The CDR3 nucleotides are TGCAGTGCTAGGAACGGGATTGAAGCTTTCTTT. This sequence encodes CSARNGIEAFF.

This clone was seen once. The CDR3 spells CASSTGASYGYTF. The CDR3, as DNA: TGTGCCAGCTCGACAGGAGCTTCCTATGGCTACACCTTC. The rearrangement links TRBV6-5 to TRBJ1-2, with D possibly matching TRBD1 (6 bases). V was cut by 8 bases and J by 4 bases, with 14 bases left in between. From germline, CDR1 is MNHEY and CDR2 SVGAGI. The CDR3 is 13 amino acids.

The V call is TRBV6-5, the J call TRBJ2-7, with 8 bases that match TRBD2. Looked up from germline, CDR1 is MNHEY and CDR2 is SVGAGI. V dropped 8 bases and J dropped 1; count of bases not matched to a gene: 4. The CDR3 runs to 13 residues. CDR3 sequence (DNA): TGTGCCAGCGGGGTAGCGGGATCCTACGAGCAGTACTTC. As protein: CASGVAGSYEQYF.

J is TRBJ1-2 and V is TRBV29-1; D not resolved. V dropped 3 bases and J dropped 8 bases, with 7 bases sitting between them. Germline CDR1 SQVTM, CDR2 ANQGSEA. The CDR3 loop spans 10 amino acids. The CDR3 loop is CSVDPGGYTF. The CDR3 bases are TGCAGCGTTGACCCGGGGGGCTACACCTTC.

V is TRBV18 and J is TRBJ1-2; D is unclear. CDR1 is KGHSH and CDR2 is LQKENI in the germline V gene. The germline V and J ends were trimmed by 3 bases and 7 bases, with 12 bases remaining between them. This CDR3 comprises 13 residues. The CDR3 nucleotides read TGTGCCAGCTCACCGGAGACGGTGAGTGGCTACACCTTC. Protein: CASSPETVSGYTF.

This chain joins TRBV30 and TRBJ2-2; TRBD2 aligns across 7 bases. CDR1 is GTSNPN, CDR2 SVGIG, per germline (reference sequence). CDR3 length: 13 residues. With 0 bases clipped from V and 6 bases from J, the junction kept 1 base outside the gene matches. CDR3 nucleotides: TGTGCCTGGAGTGTACGGGGGGCCGGGGAGCTGTTTTTT. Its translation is CAWSVRGAGELFF.

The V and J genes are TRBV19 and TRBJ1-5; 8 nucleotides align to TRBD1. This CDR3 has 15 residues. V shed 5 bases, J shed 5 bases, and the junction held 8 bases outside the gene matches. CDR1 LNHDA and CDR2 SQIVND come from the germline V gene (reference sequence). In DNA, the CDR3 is TGTGCCAGTAGTTTAACCGGGACAGGATATCAGCCCCAGCATTTT. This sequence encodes CASSLTGTGYQPQHF.

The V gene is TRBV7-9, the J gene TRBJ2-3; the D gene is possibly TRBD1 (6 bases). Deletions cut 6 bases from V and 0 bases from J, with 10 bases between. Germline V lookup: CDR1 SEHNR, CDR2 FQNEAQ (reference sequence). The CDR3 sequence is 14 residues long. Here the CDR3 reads CASSYTGSTDTQYF. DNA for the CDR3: TGTGCCAGCAGTTACACAGGGAGCACAGATACGCAGTATTTT.

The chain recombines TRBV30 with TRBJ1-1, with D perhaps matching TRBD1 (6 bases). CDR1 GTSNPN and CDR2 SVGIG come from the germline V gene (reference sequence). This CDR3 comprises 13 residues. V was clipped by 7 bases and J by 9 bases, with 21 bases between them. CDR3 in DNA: TGTGCCTTCGTTGCCTCGGGACAAAAAAAAGCTTTCTTT. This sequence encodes CAFVASGQKKAFF.

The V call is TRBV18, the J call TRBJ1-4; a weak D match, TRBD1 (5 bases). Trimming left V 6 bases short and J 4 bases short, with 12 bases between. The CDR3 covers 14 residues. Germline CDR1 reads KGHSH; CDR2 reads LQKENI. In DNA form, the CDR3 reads TGTGCCAGCTCTCCCGGGAGGGGTAATGAAAAACTGTTTTTT. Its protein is CASSPGRGNEKLFF.

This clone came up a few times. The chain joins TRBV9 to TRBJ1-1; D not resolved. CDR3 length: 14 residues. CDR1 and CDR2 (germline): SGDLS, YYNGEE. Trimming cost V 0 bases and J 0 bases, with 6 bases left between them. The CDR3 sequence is CASSVAGMNTEAFF. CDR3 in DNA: TGTGCCAGCAGCGTAGCCGGAATGAACACTGAAGCTTTCTTT.

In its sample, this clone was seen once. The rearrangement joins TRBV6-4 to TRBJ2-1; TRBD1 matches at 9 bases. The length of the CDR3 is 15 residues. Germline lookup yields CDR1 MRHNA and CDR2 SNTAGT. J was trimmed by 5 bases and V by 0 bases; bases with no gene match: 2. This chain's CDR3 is CASSDSQGAHNEQFF. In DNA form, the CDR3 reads TGTGCCAGCAGTGACTCACAGGGGGCACACAATGAGCAGTTCTTC.

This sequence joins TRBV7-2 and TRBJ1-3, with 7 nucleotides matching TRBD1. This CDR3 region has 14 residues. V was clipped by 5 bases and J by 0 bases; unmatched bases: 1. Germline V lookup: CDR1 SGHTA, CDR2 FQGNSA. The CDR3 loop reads CASSPGGSGNTIYF. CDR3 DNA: TGTGCCAGCAGCCCAGGGGGCTCTGGAAACACCATATATTTT.